This TCR beta chain was captured in a study of blood T cell repertoires in COVID-19. The assay was immunoSEQ multiplex PCR, and TCRdb's table has in-frame clones only and misses some. The sample has 200,000 to 250,000 clones, about four fifths seen once. Germline V gene lookup returns CDR1 SNHLY and CDR2 FYNNEI. Unmatched junction bases numbered 8, after V lost 4 bases and J lost 5 bases. This CDR3 is 15 amino acids long. Input material: PBMCs or T cells enriched from blood (not recorded which). The chain couples TRBV2 to TRBJ1-3; 7 bases agree with TRBD1. The sequence came from a woman between 40 and 50 years old who had been exposed to COVID-19. CDR3 in amino acids: CASSVGQDYRNTIYF. The DNA of the CDR3 is TGTGCCAGCAGTGTAGGACAGGATTATAGAAACACCATATATTTT.